This T cell receptor beta chain was captured in a study of blood T cell repertoires in COVID-19. Looking at the study overall: Sources were T cells, B-cell-depleted T cells, or PBMCs; the material itself was cDNA or gDNA.

This CDR3 region has 18 residues. In the original processing: Quantification of nucleated cells was approximated via reference gene primer amplification. Measured with immunoSEQ multiplex PCR; TCRdb has only the in-frame clones, and not every one. That table supplies the V and J calls and clone size; D and trimming were determined from the DNA. The repertoire has roughly 400,000 clones, over 75% of them found once; the top ten carry roughly 1.4%. The V and J genes are TRBV21-1 and TRBJ1-5; whether TRBD1, the table's D call, matches the DNA was not checked. TRBV21-1 is tagged as a pseudogene. This TCR was recovered from a woman in her late teens or twenties who had been exposed to COVID-19. Input material: PBMCs or T cells enriched from blood (not recorded which). CDR3 in amino acids: CASSPGQRRRAPNQPQHF. The CDR3 nucleotides read TGTGCCAGCAGCCCGGGACAGCGTCGGAGGGCCCCCAATCAGCCCCAGCATTTT.